A selection of T cell receptor beta chains follows, all from one sample in a study of human T cells and chemical hapten exposure. One entry per CDR3 protein results from TCRdb running MiXCR on the RACE reads. Of more than 75,000 distinct CDR3 sequences in the sample, 8% to 10% were seen once. The input for sequencing was whole blood, taken in connection with sensitization to the hapten diphenylcyclopropenone (DPC). The receptors here all came from a middle-aged woman with alopecia areata. Some clones in this sample may be carry-over from other donors' samples. CDR3s include the opening cysteine and the closing phenylalanine or tryptophan. D genes are given only for firm matches. The size field is filled for only some rows; it gives once, few, many or a size class.

cdr3_length: 16
d_call: TRBD1
clone_size: few
v_call: TRBV4-2
cdr3_aa: CASSQGTGWSSYEQYF

cdr3_length: 15
d_call: TRBD2
clone_size: few
v_call: TRBV18
cdr3_aa: CASSPGAGGTYEQYF

cdr3_length: 17
d_call: .
clone_size: many
v_call: TRBV14
cdr3_aa: CASSPWNFGTFRDTQYF

cdr3_length: 11
d_call: .
clone_size: many
v_call: TRBV7-9
cdr3_aa: CASSQAVNPFF

cdr3_length: 15
d_call: TRBD1
clone_size: many
v_call: TRBV18
cdr3_aa: CASSPAGQGGTEAFF

cdr3_length: 13
d_call: .
clone_size: .
v_call: TRBV28
cdr3_aa: CASCPGPNQPQHF

cdr3_length: 15
d_call: TRBD2
clone_size: few
v_call: TRBV20-1
cdr3_aa: CSASHRLAGGETQYF

cdr3_length: 13
d_call: TRBD1
clone_size: .
v_call: TRBV10-3
cdr3_aa: CAISGTDRGEQYF

cdr3_length: 15
d_call: .
clone_size: .
v_call: TRBV19
cdr3_aa: CASSIVPGAGQPQHF

cdr3_length: 14
d_call: .
clone_size: many
v_call: TRBV9
cdr3_aa: CASSPSASGNTIYF

cdr3_length: 14
d_call: TRBD1
clone_size: many
v_call: TRBV27
cdr3_aa: CASSWDRGFSPLHF

cdr3_length: 11
d_call: .
clone_size: few
v_call: TRBV2
cdr3_aa: CASILIEKLFF

cdr3_length: 14
d_call: .
clone_size: few
v_call: TRBV5-1
cdr3_aa: CASSVDSGRQPQHF

cdr3_length: 15
d_call: .
clone_size: many
v_call: TRBV19
cdr3_aa: CAPPGRSSGANVLTF

cdr3_length: 16
d_call: TRBD2
clone_size: .
v_call: TRBV20-1
cdr3_aa: CSASPSGRVFGNEQFF

cdr3_length: 15
d_call: TRBD2
clone_size: few
v_call: TRBV9
cdr3_aa: CASSTGTSGPDTQYF

cdr3_length: 16
d_call: .
clone_size: few
v_call: TRBV5-1
cdr3_aa: CASSFQGSGDGNTIYF